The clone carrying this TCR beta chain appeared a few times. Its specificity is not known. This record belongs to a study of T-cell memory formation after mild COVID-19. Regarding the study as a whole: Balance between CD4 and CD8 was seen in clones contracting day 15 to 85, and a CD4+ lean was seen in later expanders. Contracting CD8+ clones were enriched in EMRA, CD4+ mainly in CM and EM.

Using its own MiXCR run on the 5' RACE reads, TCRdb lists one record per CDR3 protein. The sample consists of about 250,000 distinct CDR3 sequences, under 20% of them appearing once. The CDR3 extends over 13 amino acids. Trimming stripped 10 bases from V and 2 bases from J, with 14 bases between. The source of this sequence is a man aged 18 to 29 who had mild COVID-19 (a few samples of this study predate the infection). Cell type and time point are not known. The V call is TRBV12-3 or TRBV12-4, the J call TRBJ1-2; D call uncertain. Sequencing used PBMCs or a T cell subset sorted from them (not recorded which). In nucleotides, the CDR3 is TGTGCCATCCTCTCGTCCCTGAACTATGGCTACACCTTC. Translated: CAILSSLNYGYTF.